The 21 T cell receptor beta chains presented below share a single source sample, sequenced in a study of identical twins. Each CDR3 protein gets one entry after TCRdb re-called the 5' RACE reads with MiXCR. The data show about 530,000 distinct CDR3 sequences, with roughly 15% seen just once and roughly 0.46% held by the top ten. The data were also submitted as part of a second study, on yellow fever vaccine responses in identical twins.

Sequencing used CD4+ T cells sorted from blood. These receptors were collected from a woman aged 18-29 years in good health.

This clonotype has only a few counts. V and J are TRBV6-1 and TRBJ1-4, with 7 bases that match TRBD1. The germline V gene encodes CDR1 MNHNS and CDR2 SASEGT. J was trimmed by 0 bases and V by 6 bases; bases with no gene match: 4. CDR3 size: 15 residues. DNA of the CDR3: TGTGCCAGCAGATGGGACAGCGCAACTAATGAAAAACTGTTTTTT. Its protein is CASRWDSATNEKLFF.

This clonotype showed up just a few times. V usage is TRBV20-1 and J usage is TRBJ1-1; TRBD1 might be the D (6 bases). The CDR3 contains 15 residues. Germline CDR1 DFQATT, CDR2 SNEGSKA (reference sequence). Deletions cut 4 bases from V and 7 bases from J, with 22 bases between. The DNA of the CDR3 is TGCAGTGCTATGGGGACACGATCATCTGCCCGTGAAGCTTTCTTT. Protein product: CSAMGTRSSAREAFF.

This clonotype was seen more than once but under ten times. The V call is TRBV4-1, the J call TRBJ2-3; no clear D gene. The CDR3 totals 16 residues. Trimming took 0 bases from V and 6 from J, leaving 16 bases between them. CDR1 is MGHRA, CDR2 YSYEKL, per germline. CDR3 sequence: CASSQDWGLAMDTQYF. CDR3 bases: TGCGCCAGCAGCCAAGATTGGGGTCTGGCTATGGATACGCAGTATTTT.

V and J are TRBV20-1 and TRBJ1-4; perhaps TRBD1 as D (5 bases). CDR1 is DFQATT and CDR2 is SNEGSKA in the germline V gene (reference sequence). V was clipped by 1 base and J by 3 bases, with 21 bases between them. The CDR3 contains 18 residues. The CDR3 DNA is TGCAGTGCTAGAGGGATGAGTGGAGGGGTAGGAGCTAATGAAAAACTGTTTTTT. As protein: CSARGMSGGVGANEKLFF.

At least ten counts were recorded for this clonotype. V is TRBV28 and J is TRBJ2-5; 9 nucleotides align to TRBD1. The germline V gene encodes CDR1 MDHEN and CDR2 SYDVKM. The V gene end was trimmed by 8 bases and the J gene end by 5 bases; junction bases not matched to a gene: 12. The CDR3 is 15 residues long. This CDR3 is CASAKGDRVFETQYF. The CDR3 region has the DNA TGTGCCAGCGCGAAGGGGGACAGGGTTTTTGAGACCCAGTACTTC.

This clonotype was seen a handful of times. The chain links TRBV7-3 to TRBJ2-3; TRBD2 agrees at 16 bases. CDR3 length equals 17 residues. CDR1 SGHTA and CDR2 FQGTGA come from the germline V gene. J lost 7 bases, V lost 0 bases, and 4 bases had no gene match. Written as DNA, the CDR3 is TGTGCCAGCAGCTTAACGGGACTAGCGGGAGGGCCTAATACGCAGTATTTT. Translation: CASSLTGLAGGPNTQYF.

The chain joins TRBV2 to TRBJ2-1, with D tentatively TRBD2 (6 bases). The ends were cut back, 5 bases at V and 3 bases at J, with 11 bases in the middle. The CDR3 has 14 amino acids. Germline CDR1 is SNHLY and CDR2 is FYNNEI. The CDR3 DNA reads TGTGCCAGCAGTCCAGCGGGCCGCTACAATGAGCAGTTCTTC. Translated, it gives CASSPAGRYNEQFF.

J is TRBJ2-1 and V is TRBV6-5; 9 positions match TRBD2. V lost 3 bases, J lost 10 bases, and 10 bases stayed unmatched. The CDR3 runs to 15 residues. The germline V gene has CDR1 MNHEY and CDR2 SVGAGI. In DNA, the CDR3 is TGTGCCAGCAGTTATCGCCGCGGGAGGGCCTTCGAGCAGTTCTTC. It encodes CASSYRRGRAFEQFF.

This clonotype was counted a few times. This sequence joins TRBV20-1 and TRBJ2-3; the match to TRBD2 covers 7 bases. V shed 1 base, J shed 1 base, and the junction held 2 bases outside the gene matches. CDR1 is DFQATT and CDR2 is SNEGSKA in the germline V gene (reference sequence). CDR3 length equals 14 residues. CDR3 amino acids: CSARVGRGTDTQYF. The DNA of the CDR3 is TGCAGTGCTAGAGTGGGGAGGGGCACAGATACGCAGTATTTT.

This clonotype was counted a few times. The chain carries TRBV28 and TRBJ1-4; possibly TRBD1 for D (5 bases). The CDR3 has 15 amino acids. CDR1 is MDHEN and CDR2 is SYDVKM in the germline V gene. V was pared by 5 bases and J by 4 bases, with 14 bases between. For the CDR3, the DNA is TGTGCCAGCAGTCCGAGCGGGGGGGTTAATGAAAAACTGTTTTTT. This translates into CASSPSGGVNEKLFF.

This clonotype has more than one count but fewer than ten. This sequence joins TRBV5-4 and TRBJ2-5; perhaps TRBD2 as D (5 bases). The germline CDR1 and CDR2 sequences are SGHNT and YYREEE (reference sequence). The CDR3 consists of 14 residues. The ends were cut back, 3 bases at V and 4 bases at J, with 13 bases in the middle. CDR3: CASSWARTRETQYF. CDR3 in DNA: TGTGCCAGCAGCTGGGCCCGGACTCGAGAGACCCAGTACTTC.

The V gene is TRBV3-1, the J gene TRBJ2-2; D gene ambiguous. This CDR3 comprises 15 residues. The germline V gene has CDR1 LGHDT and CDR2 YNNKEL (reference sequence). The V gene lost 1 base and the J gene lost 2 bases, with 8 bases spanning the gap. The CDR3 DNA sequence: TGTGCCAGCAGCCAAGTTAAGACCAACACCGGGGAGCTGTTTTTT. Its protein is CASSQVKTNTGELFF.

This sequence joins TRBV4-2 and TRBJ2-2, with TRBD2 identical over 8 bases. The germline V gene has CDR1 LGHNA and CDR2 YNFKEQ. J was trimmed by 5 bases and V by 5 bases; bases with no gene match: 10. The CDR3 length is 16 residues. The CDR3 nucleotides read TGTGCCAGCAGCTCATCCGGGACTAGAGGTACCGGGGAGCTGTTTTTT. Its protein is CASSSSGTRGTGELFF.

CDR3 sequence reads: CASSGSAYNNEQFF. The CDR3 region has the DNA TGTGCCAGCAGTGGCAGCGCGTACAACAATGAGCAGTTCTTC. V and J are TRBV2 and TRBJ2-1; D not certain. The CDR3 spans 14 residues. Germline V gene sequence: CDR1 SNHLY, CDR2 FYNNEI. V gave up 4 bases and J gave up 5 bases, with 12 bases separating them.

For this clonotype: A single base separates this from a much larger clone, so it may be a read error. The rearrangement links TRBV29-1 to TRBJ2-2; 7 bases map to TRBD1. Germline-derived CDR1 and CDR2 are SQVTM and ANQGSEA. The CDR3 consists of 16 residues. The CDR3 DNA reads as TGCAGCGTTGGTGGGGGAAGACAGGGTTTTCCCGGGGAGCTGCTTTTT. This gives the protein CSVGGGRQGFPGELLF.

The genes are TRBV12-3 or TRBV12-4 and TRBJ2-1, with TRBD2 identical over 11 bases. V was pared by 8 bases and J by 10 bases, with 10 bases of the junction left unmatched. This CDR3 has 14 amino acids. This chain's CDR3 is CASRRLAGTGEQFF. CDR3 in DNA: TGTGCCAGCCGACGACTAGCGGGAACTGGGGAGCAGTTCTTC.

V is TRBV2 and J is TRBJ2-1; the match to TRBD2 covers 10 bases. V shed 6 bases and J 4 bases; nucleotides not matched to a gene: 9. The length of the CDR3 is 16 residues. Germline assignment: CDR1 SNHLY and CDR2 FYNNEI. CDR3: CASSNRLAGVYNEQFF. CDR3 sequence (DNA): TGTGCCAGCAGCAACCGGCTAGCGGGAGTGTACAATGAGCAGTTCTTC.

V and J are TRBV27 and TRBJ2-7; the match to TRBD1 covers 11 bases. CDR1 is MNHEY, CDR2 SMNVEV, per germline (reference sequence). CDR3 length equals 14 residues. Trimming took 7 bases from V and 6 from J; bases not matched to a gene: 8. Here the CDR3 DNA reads TGTGCCAGCACACCGTCGGGGACAGGGGGCGAGCAGTACTTC. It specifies CASTPSGTGGEQYF.

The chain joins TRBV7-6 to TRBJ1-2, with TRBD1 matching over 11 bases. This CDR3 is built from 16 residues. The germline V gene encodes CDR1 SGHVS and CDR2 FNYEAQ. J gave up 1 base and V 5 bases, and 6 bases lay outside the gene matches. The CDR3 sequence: CASSPRTGGRNYGYTF. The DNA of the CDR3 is TGTGCCAGCAGCCCGCGGACAGGGGGCCGTAACTATGGCTACACCTTC.

This chain's CDR3 is CSAPRTSADTQYF. The CDR3 DNA reads as TGCAGTGCTCCGAGGACTAGTGCAGATACGCAGTATTTT. The J gene is TRBJ2-3, the V gene TRBV20-1, with 7 bases fitting TRBD2. V shed 5 bases and J 4 bases; nucleotides not matched to a gene: 6. The V gene's germline CDR1 is DFQATT and CDR2 SNEGSKA (reference sequence). The CDR3 is made up of 13 amino acids.

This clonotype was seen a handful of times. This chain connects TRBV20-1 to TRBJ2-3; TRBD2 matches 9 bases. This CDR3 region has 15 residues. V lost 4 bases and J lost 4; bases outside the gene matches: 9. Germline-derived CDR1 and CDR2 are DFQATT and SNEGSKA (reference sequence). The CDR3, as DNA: TGCAGTGCTAAGAACCTAGCGGGGTACGCAGATACGCAGTATTTT. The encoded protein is CSAKNLAGYADTQYF.